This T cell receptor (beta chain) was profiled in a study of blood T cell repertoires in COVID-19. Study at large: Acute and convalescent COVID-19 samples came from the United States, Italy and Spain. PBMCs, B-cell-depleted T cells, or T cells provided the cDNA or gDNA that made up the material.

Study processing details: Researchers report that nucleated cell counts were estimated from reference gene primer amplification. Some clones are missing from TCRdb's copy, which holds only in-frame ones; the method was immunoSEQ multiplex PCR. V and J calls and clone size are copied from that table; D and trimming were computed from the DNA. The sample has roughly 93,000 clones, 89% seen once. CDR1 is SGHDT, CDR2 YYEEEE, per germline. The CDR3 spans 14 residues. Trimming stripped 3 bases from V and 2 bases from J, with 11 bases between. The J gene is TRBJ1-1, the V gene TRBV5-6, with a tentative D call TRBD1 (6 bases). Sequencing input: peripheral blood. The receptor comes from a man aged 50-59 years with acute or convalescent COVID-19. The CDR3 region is CASSWPQGNTEAFF. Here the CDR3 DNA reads TGTGCCAGCAGCTGGCCACAGGGAAACACTGAAGCTTTCTTT.